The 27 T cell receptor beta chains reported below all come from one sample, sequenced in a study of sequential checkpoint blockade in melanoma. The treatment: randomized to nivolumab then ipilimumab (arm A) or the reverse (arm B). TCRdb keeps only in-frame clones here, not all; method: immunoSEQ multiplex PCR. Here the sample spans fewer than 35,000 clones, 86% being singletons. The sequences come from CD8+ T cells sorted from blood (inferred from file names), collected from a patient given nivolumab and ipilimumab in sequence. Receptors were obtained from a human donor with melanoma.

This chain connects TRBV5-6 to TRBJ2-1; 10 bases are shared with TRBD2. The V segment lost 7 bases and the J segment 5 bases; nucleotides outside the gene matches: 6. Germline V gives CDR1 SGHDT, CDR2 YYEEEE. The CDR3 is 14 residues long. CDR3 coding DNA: TGTGCCAGCGCTGAGGGACTAGCGCACAATGAGCAGTTCTTC. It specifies CASAEGLAHNEQFF.

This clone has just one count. The CDR3 nucleotides are TGTGCCAGCAGTGACCCCCTAGGTGGGGATACGCAGTATTTT. This gives the protein CASSDPLGGDTQYF. The chain employs TRBV2 and TRBJ2-3; D gene unclear. The CDR3 length is 14 residues. V was cut by 3 bases and J by 6 bases, with 13 bases left in between. The germline CDR1 and CDR2 sequences are SNHLY and FYNNEI. The complete variable domain, with remaining parts taken from reference TRBV2 and TRBJ2-3, reads EPEVTQTPSHQVTQMGQEVILRCVPISNHLYFYWYRQILGQKVEFLVSFYNNEISEKSEIFDDQFSVERPDGSNFTLKIRSTKLEDSAMYFCASSDPLGGDTQYFGPGTRLTVL.

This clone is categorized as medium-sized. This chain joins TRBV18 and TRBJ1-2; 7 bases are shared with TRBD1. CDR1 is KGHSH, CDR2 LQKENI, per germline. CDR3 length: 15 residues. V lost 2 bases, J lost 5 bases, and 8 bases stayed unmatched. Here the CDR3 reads CASSPNRGSGYGYTF. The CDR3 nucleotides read TGTGCCAGCTCACCAAACAGGGGTTCGGGGTATGGCTACACCTTC.

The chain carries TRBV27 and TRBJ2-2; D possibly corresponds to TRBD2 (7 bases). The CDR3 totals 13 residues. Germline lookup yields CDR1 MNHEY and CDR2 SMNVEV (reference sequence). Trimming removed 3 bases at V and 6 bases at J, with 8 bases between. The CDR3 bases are TGTGCCAGCAGTTTCGGGGGGCCCGGGGAGCTGTTTTTT. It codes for CASSFGGPGELFF.

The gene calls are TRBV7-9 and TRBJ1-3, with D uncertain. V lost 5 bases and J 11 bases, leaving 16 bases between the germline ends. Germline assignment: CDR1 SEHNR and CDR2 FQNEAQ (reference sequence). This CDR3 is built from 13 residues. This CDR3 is CASSLDTIAAIYF. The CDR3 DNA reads TGTGCCAGCAGCCTAGACACAATAGCGGCCATATATTTT.

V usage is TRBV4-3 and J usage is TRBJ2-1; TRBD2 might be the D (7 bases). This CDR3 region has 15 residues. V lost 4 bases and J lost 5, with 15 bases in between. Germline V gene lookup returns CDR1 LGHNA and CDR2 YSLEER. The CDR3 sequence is CASSLGGGLNNEQFF. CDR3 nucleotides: TGCGCCAGCAGCCTGGGCGGGGGCCTTAACAATGAGCAGTTCTTC.

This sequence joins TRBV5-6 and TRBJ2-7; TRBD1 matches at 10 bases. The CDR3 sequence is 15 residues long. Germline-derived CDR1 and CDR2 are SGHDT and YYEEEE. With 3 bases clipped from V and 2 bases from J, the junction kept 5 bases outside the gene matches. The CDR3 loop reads CASSSAGTGAYEQYF. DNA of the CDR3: TGTGCCAGCAGCTCGGCCGGGACAGGGGCCTACGAGCAGTACTTC. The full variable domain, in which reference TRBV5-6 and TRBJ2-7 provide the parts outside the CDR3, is DAGVTQSPTHLIKTRGQQVTLRCSPKSGHDTVSWYQQALGQGPQFIFQYYEEEERQRGNFPDRFSGHQFPNYSSELNVNALLLGDSALYLCASSSAGTGAYEQYFGPGTRLTVT.

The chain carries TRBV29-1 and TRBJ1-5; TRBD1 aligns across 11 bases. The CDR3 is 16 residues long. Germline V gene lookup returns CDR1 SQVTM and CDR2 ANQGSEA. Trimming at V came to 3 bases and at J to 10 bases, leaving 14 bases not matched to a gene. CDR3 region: CSVEVRTGGAPSPQHF. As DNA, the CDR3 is TGCAGCGTTGAGGTGAGGACAGGGGGCGCACCGTCACCCCAGCATTTT.

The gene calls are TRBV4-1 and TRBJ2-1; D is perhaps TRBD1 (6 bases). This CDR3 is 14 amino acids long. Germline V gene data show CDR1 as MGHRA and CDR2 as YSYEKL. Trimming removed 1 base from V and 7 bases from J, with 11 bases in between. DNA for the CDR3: TGCGCCAGCAGCCAAGGGAGTAGGGGGAATGAGCAGTTCTTC. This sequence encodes CASSQGSRGNEQFF.

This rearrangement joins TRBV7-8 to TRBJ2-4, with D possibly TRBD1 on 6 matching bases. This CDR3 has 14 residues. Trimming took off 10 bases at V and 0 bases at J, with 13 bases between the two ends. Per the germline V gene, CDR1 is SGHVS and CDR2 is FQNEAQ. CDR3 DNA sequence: TGTGCCACTTCCCAGGGGAAAGCCAAAAACATTCAGTACTTC. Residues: CATSQGKAKNIQYF. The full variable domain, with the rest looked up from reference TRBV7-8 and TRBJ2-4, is GAGVSQSPRYKVAKRGQDVALRCDPISGHVSLFWYQQALGQGPEFLTYFQNEAQLDKSGLPSDRFFAERPEGSVSTLKIQRTQQEDSAVYLCATSQGKAKNIQYFGAGTRLSVL.

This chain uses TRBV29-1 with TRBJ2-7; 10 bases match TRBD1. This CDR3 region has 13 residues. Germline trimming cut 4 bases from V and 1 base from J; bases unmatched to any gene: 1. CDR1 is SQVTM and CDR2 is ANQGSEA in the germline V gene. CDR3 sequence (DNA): TGCAGCGTTGGGACAGGGGGGTCCTACGAGCAGTACTTC. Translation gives CSVGTGGSYEQYF.

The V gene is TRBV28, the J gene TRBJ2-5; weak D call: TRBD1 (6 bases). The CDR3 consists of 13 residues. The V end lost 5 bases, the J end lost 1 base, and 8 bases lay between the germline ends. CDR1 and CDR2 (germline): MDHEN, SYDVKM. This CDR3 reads CASSRTVQETQYF. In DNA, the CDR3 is TGTGCCAGCAGTAGGACAGTCCAAGAGACCCAGTACTTC. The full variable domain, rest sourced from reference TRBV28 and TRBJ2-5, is DVKVTQSSRYLVKRTGEKVFLECVQDMDHENMFWYRQDPGLGLRLIYFSYDVKMKEKGDIPEGYSVSREKKERFSLILESASTNQTSMYLCASSRTVQETQYFGPGTRLLVL.

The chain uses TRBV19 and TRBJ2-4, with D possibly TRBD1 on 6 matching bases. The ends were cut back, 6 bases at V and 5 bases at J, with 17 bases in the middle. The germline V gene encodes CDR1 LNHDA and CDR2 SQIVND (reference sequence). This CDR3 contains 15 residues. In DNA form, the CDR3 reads TGTGCCAGTAGGAAGGACAGCTGGCTAGAAAACATTCAGTACTTC. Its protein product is CASRKDSWLENIQYF.

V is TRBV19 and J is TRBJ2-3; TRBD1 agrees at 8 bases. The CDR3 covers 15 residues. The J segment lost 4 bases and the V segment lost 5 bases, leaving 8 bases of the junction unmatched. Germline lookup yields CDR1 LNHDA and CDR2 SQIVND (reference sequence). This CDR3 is CASSEDRVIADTQYF. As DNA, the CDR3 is TGTGCCAGTAGTGAGGACAGGGTGATCGCAGATACGCAGTATTTT.

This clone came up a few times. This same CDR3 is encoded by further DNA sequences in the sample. CDR3 amino acids: CASSEGAGGPDTQYF. The CDR3 nucleotides read TGTGCCAGCAGTGAAGGGGCAGGGGGCCCAGATACGCAGTATTTT. This chain connects TRBV6-4 to TRBJ2-3; 8 bases match TRBD1. The ends lost 3 bases at V and 4 bases at J; junction bases unmatched: 6. CDR1 is MRHNA and CDR2 is SNTAGT in the germline V gene. The CDR3 has 15 amino acids.

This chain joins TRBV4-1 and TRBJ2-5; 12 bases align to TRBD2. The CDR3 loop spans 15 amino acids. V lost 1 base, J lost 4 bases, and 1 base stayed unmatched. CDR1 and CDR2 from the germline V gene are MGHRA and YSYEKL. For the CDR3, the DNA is TGCGCCAGCAGCCAAGGACTAGCGGGAGCAGAGACCCAGTACTTC. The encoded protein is CASSQGLAGAETQYF.

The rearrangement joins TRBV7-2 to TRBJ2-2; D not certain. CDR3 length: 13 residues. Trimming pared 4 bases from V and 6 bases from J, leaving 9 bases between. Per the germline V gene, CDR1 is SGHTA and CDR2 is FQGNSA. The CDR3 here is CASSSLGPGELFF. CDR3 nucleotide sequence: TGTGCCAGCAGCTCGCTAGGTCCCGGGGAGCTGTTTTTT.

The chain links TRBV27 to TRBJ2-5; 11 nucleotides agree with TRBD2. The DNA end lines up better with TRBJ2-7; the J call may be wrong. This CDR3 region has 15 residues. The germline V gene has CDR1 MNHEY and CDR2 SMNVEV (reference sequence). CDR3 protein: CASSLILAGAYEQYF. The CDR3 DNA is TGTGCCAGCAGTTTGATACTAGCGGGAGCCTACGAGCAGTACTTC.

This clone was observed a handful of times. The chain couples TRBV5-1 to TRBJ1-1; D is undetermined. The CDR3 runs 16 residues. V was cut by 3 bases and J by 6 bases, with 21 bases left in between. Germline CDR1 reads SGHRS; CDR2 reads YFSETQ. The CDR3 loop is CASSWRGAPPKAEAFF. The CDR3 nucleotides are TGCGCCAGCAGCTGGCGGGGAGCTCCTCCGAAAGCTGAAGCTTTCTTT. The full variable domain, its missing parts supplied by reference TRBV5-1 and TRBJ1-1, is KAGVTQTPRYLIKTRGQQVTLSCSPISGHRSVSWYQQTPGQGLQFLFEYFSETQRNKGNFPGRFSGRQFSNSRSEMNVSTLELGDSALYLCASSWRGAPPKAEAFFGQGTRLTVV.

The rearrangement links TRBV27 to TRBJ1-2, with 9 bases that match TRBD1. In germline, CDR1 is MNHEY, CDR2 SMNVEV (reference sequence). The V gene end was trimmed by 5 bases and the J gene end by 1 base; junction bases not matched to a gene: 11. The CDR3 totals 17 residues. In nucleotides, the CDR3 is TGTGCCAGCAGTCCTGGGGACAGGGCTGGATTTAACTATGGCTACACCTTC. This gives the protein CASSPGDRAGFNYGYTF.

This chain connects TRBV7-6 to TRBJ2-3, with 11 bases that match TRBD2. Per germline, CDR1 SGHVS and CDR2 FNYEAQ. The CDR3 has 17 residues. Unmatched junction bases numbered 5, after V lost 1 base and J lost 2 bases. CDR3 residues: CASSLVLAGGYTDTQYF. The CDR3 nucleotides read TGTGCCAGCAGCTTAGTGCTAGCGGGAGGCTACACAGATACGCAGTATTTT.

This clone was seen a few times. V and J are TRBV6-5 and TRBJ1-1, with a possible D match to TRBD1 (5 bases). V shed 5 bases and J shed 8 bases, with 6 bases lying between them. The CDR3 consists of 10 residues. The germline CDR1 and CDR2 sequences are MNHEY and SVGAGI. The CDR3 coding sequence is TGTGCCAGCAGTGCAGGGGAAGCTTTCTTT. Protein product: CASSAGEAFF.

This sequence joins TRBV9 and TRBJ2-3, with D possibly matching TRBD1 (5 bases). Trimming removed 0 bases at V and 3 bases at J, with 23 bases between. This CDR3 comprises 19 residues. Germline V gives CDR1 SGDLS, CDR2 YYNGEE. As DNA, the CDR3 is TGTGCCAGCAGCGTAGGGGCCGTAGGGGCAGTTAGTTCGACAGATACGCAGTATTTT. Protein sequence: CASSVGAVGAVSSTDTQYF.

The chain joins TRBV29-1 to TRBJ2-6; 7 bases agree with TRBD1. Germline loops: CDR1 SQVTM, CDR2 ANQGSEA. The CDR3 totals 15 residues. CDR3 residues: CRSRGGGSGANVLTF. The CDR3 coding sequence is TGCAGGAGCCGAGGGGGCGGATCCGGGGCCAACGTCCTGACTTTC. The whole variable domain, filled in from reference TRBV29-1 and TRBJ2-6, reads SAVISQKPSRDICQRGTSLTIQCQVDSQVTMMFWYRQQPGQSLTLIATANQGSEATYESGFVIDKFPISRPNLTFSTLTVSNMSPEDSSIYLCRSRGGGSGANVLTFGAGSRLTVL.

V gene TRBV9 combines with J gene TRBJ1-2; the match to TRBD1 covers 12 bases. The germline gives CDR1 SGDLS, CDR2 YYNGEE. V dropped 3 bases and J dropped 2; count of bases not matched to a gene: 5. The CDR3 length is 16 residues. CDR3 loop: CASSGDRGLENYGYTF. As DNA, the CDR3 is TGTGCCAGCAGCGGGGACAGGGGGCTTGAAAACTATGGCTACACCTTC.

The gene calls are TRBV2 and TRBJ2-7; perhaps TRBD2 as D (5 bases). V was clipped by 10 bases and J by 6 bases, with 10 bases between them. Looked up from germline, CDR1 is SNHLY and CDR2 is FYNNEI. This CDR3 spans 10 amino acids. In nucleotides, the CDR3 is TGTGCCACCCAAGGGAGCGAGCAGTACTTC. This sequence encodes CATQGSEQYF.

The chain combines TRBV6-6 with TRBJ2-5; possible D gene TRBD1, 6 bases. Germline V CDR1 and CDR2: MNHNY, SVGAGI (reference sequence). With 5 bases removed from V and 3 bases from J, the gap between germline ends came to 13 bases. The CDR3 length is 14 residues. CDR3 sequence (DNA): TGTGCCAGCAGTACTACAGGGACGAAAGAGACCCAGTACTTC. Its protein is CASSTTGTKETQYF.